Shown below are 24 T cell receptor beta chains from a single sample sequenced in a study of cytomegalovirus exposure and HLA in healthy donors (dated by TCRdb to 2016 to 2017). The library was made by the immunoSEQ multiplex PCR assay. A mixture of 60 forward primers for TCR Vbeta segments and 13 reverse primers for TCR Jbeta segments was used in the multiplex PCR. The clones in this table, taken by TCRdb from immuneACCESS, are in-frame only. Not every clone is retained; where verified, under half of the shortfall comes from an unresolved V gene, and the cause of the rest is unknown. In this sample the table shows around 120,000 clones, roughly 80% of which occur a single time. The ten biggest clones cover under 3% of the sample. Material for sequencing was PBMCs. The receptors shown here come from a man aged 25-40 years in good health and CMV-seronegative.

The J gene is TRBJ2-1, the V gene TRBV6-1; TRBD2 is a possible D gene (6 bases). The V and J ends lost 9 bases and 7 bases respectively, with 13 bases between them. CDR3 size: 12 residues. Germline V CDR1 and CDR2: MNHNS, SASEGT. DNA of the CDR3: TGTGCCAGTAAAGGACTAATGAATGAGCAGTTCTTC. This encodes CASKGLMNEQFF.

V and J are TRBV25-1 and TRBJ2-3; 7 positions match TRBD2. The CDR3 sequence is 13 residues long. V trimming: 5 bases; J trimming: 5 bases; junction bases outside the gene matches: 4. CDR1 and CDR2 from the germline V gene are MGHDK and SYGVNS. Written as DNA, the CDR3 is TGTGCCAGCAGTTACGGCGGGGGAGATACGCAGTATTTT. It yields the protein CASSYGGGDTQYF.

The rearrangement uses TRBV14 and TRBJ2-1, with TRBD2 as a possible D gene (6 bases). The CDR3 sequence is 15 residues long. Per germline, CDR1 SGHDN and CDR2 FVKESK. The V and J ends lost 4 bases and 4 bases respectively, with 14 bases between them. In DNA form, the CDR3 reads TGTGCCAGCAGCCCCGTCGGAGGAGGGTACAATGAGCAGTTCTTC. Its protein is CASSPVGGGYNEQFF.

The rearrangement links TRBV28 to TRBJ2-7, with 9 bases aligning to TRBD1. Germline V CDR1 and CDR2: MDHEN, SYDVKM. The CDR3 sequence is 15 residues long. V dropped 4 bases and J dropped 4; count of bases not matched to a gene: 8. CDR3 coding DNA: TGTGCCAGCAGTTATCCGGGACAGGGCTTATACGAGCAGTACTTC. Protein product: CASSYPGQGLYEQYF.

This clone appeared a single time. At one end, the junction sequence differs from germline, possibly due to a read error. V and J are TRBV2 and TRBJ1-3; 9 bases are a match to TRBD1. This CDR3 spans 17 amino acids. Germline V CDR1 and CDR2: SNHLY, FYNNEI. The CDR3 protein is CASRIAGTGRSGSTIYF. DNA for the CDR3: TGTGCCAGCAGAATCGCAGGGACAGGGAGGTCTGGAAGCACCATATATTTT.

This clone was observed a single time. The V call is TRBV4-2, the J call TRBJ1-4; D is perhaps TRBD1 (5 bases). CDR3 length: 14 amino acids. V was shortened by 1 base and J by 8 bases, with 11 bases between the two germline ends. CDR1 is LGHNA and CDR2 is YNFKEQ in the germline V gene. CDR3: CASSQGQGSEKLFF. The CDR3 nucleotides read TGTGCCAGCAGCCAAGGGCAGGGTAGCGAAAAACTGTTTTTT.

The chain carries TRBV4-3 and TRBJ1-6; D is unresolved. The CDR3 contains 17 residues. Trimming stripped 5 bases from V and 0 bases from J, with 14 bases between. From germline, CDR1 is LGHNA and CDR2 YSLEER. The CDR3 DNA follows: TGCGCCAGCAGCTCAGGATTTCTAAGCTCCTATAATTCACCCCTCCACTTT. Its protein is CASSSGFLSSYNSPLHF.

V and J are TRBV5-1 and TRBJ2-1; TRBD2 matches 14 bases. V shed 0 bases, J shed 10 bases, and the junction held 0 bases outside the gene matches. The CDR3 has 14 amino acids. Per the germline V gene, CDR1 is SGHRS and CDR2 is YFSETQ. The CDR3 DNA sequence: TGCGCCAGCAGCTTGGGGACTAGCGGGAGGGAGCAGTTCTTC. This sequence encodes CASSLGTSGREQFF. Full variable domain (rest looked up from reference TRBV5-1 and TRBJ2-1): KAGVTQTPRYLIKTRGQQVTLSCSPISGHRSVSWYQQTPGQGLQFLFEYFSETQRNKGNFPGRFSGRQFSNSRSEMNVSTLELGDSALYLCASSLGTSGREQFFGPGTRLTVL.

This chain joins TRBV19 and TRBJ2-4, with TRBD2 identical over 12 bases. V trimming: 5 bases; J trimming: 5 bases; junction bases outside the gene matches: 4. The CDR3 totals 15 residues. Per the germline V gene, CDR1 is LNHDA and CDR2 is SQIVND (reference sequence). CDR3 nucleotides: TGTGCCAGTAGTCCCGGGACTAGCGGGCAAAACATTCAGTACTTC. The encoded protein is CASSPGTSGQNIQYF.

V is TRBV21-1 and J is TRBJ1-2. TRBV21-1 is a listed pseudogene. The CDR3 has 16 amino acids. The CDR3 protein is CATARSNPGFPCGYTF. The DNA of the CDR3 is TGTGCCACAGCACGCAGCAATCCGGGATTTCCCTGTGGCTACACCTTC.

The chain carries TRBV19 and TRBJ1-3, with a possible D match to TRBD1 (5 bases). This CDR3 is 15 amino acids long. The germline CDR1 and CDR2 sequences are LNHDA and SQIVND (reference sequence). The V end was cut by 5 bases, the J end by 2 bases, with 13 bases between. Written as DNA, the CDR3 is TGTGCCAGTAGTTTGGCCGCGGGGGCTGGAAACACCATATATTTT. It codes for CASSLAAGAGNTIYF.

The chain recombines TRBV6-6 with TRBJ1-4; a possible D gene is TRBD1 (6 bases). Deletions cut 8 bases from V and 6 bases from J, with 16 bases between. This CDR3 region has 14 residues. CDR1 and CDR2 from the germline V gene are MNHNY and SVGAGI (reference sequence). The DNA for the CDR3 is TGTGCCAGCGTCGCCAGGGGAGGGGATGAAAAACTGTTTTTT. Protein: CASVARGGDEKLFF.

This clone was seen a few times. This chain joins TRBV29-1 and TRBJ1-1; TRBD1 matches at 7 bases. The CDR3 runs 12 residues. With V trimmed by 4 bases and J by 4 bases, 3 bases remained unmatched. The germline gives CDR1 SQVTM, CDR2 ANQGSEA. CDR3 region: CSVAGGSTEAFF. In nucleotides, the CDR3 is TGCAGCGTTGCAGGGGGTAGCACTGAAGCTTTCTTT.

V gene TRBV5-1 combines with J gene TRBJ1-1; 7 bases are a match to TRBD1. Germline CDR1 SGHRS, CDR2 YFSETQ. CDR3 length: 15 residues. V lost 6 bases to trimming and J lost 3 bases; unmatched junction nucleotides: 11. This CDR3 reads CASTKGGGVDTEAFF. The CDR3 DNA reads TGCGCCAGCACAAAAGGGGGCGGCGTGGACACTGAAGCTTTCTTT.

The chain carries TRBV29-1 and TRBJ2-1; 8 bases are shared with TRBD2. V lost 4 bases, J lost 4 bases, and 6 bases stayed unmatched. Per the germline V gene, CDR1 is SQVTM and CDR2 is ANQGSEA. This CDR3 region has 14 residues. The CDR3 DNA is TGCAGCGTTGGTTCTAGCGGGTTTTACAATGAGCAGTTCTTC. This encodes CSVGSSGFYNEQFF.

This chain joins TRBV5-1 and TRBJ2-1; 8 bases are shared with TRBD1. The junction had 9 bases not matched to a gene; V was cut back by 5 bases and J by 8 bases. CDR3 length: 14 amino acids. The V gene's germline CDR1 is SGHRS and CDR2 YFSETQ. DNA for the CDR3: TGCGCCAGCAGTTCAGGGGGCCCAGACCATGAGCAGTTCTTC. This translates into CASSSGGPDHEQFF.

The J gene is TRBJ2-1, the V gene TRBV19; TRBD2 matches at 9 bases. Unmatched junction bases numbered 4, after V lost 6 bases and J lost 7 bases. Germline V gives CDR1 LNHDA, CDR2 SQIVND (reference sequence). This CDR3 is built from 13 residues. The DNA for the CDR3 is TGTGCCAGTAGGAGCGGGAGGTGGAATGAGCAGTTCTTC. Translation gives CASRSGRWNEQFF.

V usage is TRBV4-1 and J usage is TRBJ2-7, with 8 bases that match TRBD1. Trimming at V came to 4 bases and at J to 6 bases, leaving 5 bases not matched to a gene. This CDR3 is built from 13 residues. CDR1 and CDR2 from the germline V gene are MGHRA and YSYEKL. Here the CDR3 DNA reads TGCGCCAGCAGCCCGGACAGGGTGAGCGAGCAGTACTTC. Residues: CASSPDRVSEQYF.

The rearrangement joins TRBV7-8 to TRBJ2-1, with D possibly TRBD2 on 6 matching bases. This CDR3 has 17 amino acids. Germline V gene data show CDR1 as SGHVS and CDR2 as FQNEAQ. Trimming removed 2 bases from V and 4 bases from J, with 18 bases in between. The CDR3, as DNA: TGTGCCAGCAGCTTACTCATGACGGACTACATTTACAATGAGCAGTTCTTC. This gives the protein CASSLLMTDYIYNEQFF. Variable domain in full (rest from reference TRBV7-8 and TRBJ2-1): GAGVSQSPRYKVAKRGQDVALRCDPISGHVSLFWYQQALGQGPEFLTYFQNEAQLDKSGLPSDRFFAERPEGSVSTLKIQRTQQEDSAVYLCASSLLMTDYIYNEQFFGPGTRLTVL.

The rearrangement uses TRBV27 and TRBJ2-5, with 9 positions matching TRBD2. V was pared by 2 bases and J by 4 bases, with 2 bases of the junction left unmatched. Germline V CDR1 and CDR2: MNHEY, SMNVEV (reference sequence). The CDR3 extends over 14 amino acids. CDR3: CASSLAGGIETQYF. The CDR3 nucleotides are TGTGCCAGCAGTTTAGCGGGAGGGATAGAGACCCAGTACTTC.

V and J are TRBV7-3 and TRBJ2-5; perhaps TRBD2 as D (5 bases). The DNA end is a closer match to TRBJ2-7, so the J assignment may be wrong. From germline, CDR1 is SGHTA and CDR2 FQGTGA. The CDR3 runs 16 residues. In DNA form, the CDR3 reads TGTGCCAGCAGCTTAACGGGGAATAGCGACGACTACGAGCAGTACTTC. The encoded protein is CASSLTGNSDDYEQYF.

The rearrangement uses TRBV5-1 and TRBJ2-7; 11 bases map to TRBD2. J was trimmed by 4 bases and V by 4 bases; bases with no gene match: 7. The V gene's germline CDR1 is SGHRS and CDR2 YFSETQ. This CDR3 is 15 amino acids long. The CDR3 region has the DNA TGCGCCAGCAGCGCGTTAGCGGGAGGGACTTACGAGCAGTACTTC. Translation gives CASSALAGGTYEQYF.

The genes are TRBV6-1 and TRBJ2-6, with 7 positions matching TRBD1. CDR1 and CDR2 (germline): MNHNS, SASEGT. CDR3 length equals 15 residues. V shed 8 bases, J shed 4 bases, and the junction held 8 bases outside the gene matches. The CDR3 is CASRQGAAGANVLTF. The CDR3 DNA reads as TGTGCCAGCCGACAGGGTGCGGCCGGGGCCAACGTCCTGACTTTC.

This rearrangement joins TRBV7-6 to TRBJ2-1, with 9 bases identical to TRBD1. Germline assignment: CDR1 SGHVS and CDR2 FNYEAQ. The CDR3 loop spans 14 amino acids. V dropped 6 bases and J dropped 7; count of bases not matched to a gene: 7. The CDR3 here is CASSSGQGINEQFF. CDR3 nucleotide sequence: TGTGCCAGCAGTTCCGGACAGGGGATTAATGAGCAGTTCTTC.